The 24 T cell receptor beta chains in this list originate from one sample, sequenced in a study of monozygotic twins with inflammatory bowel disease. No DNA is given; TCRdb re-called the 5' RACE reads and lists each CDR3 protein once. The ten most abundant clones cover roughly 1.2% of a sample with about 150,000 distinct CDR3 sequences. The sequenced sample consisted of blood. Receptors were obtained from a human donor with ulcerative colitis or Crohn's disease, or a healthy co-twin of an affected twin (not recorded which).

The genes are TRBV29-1 and TRBJ1-2; TCRdb's assignment of TRBD1 cannot be checked, as there is no DNA. Per germline, CDR1 SQVTM and CDR2 ANQGSEA. The CDR3 length is 14 residues. The CDR3 here is CSGSPRTGESGYTF.

The chain uses TRBV30 and TRBJ2-5. The CDR3 is 13 residues long. CDR1 and CDR2 from the germline V gene are GTSNPN and SVGIG (reference sequence). The CDR3 sequence is CAWSMDGQETQYF.

The V and J genes are TRBV5-1 and TRBJ1-2. Per germline, CDR1 SGHRS and CDR2 YFSETQ. The CDR3 totals 14 residues. CDR3 in amino acids: CASSLIGNAYGYTF.

The rearrangement uses TRBV9 and TRBJ2-4. CDR1 SGDLS and CDR2 YYNGEE come from the germline V gene. The length of the CDR3 is 16 residues. CDR3 in amino acids: CASSVEGREPENIQYF.

The V call is TRBV5-1, the J call TRBJ2-1; TCRdb's assignment of TRBD1 cannot be checked, as there is no DNA. This CDR3 has 12 residues. CDR1 and CDR2 from the germline V gene are SGHRS and YFSETQ. This chain's CDR3 is CASSLDAGGEFF.

V usage is TRBV28 and J usage is TRBJ2-3; TCRdb names TRBD1, which stays unverified in the absence of DNA. This CDR3 has 16 residues. Looked up from germline, CDR1 is MDHEN and CDR2 is SYDVKM. The CDR3 is CASSFGGTGSTDTQYF.

V gene TRBV4-2 combines with J gene TRBJ2-3; with no DNA, the TCRdb D assignment of TRBD2 cannot be verified. The CDR3 is 16 residues long. Germline V lookup: CDR1 LGHNA, CDR2 YNFKEQ. CDR3 residues: CASSQEGAGDPDTQYF.

The rearrangement links TRBV29-1 to TRBJ1-1; TCRdb selects TRBD1, and the lack of DNA leaves this call unchecked. CDR3 size: 13 residues. Germline CDR1 is SQVTM and CDR2 is ANQGSEA. The CDR3 spells CSVEDVVSGEAFF.

The V gene is TRBV7-6, the J gene TRBJ1-1; the TRBD1 assignment by TCRdb is unverifiable without DNA. The germline V gene encodes CDR1 SGHVS and CDR2 FNYEAQ. The CDR3 consists of 15 residues. The CDR3 loop reads CASSLIPGGNTEAFF.

The gene calls are TRBV28 and TRBJ2-4; TCRdb indicates TRBD1, and absent DNA this call remains unverified. CDR3 size: 16 residues. CDR1 and CDR2 (germline): MDHEN, SYDVKM. CDR3 sequence: CASSFGQGIAKNIQYF.

The V gene is TRBV6-1, the J gene TRBJ2-4; without DNA, the TCRdb call of TRBD1 cannot be checked. The CDR3 length is 15 residues. Germline V gene sequence: CDR1 MNHNS, CDR2 SASEGT. The CDR3 region is CASSTGHGTLFFQYF.

The chain couples TRBV20-1 to TRBJ1-6; TCRdb proposes TRBD1, but this gene call is untestable without DNA. The CDR3 is 15 amino acids. The germline V gene has CDR1 DFQATT and CDR2 SNEGSKA (reference sequence). CDR3 sequence: CSAREVQGGNSPLHF.

This chain connects TRBV29-1 to TRBJ1-1; TCRdb proposes TRBD1, but this gene call is untestable without DNA. The CDR3 runs 14 residues. Looked up from germline, CDR1 is SQVTM and CDR2 is ANQGSEA. CDR3 amino acids: CSVDLQGRNTEAFF.

The rearrangement links TRBV5-1 to TRBJ2-1; TCRdb returns TRBD2, unconfirmable since there is no DNA. The CDR3 totals 16 residues. Germline assignment: CDR1 SGHRS and CDR2 YFSETQ. The CDR3 loop is CASSSPPGLAGGVQFF.

CDR3 loop: CSVTPRGLDEQYF. The chain combines TRBV29-1 with TRBJ2-7; without DNA, the TCRdb call of TRBD2 cannot be checked. This CDR3 is 13 amino acids long. Germline assignment: CDR1 SQVTM and CDR2 ANQGSEA.

This chain links TRBV4-3 with TRBJ1-1. Germline V CDR1 and CDR2: LGHNA, YSLEER. This CDR3 contains 13 residues. This CDR3 reads CASSQAQGRWAFF.

This CDR3 is CASKLGSGANVLTF. This sequence joins TRBV6-2 or TRBV6-3 and TRBJ2-6. Germline V lookup: CDR1 MNHEY, CDR2 SVGEGT. This CDR3 contains 14 residues.

The rearrangement joins TRBV3-1 to TRBJ1-1. Germline V gene data show CDR1 as LGHDT and CDR2 as YNNKEL (reference sequence). The CDR3 spans 13 residues. The CDR3 reads CASNGRMNTEAFF.

The chain carries TRBV20-1 and TRBJ1-1; TCRdb reports TRBD1, a call that lacks DNA to check it against. Germline values: CDR1 DFQATT, CDR2 SNEGSKA (reference sequence). The CDR3 is 15 residues long. The CDR3 here is CSARVPGQVNTEAFF.

This chain links TRBV27 with TRBJ2-5; the TRBD2 assignment by TCRdb is unverifiable without DNA. The CDR3 runs to 17 residues. Germline CDR1 and CDR2: MNHEY and SMNVEV (reference sequence). The chain's CDR3 is CASSLRRLAGGQETQYF.

The chain combines TRBV20-1 with TRBJ2-1; TCRdb indicates TRBD2, and absent DNA this call remains unverified. This CDR3 has 15 amino acids. The germline CDR1 and CDR2 sequences are DFQATT and SNEGSKA (reference sequence). The CDR3 sequence is CSAYPGLGFYNEQFF.

The gene calls are TRBV7-2 and TRBJ2-1; TCRdb's D gene call, TRBD2, goes unchecked for lack of DNA. CDR3 length: 15 residues. The germline CDR1 and CDR2 sequences are SGHTA and FQGNSA. This CDR3 reads CASRLQAHYYNEQFF.

V usage is TRBV5-1 and J usage is TRBJ1-6. Germline V gene data show CDR1 as SGHRS and CDR2 as YFSETQ. CDR3 size: 16 residues. The CDR3 here is CASSLTGGSYNSPLHF. The entire variable domain, with the rest obtained from reference TRBV5-1 and TRBJ1-6, is as follows: KAGVTQTPRYLIKTRGQQVTLSCSPISGHRSVSWYQQTPGQGLQFLFEYFSETQRNKGNFPGRFSGRQFSNSRSEMNVSTLELGDSALYLCASSLTGGSYNSPLHFGNGTRLTVT.

The chain joins TRBV20-1 to TRBJ2-7; lacking DNA, the TRBD2 call made by TCRdb goes unchecked. The germline V gene encodes CDR1 DFQATT and CDR2 SNEGSKA (reference sequence). The CDR3 spans 13 residues. The CDR3 protein is CSAGASDVGEQYF.